The rows below give T cell receptor beta chains drawn from one sample of a study of blood T cell repertoires in COVID-19. The table came from immunoSEQ multiplex PCR; TCRdb's copy has only in-frame clones and leaves some out. Seen here are approximately 180,000 clones, about 84% observed once, and the top ten hold 15% to 20%. The sequenced sample was peripheral blood. The receptors were sampled from a person aged 65 to 79 with COVID-19, enrolled during active disease. CDR3s include the opening cysteine and the closing phenylalanine or tryptophan. Fields, in order: D gene, J gene, clone size, V gene, CDR3 protein, CDR3 DNA. D genes are given only for firm matches. Rows give clone size only sometimes, using once, few, many, or a class for an expanded clone.

D gene: NA
J gene: TRBJ1-2
clone size: NA
V gene: TRBV5-6
CDR3 protein: CASSLGAEGVGYTF
CDR3 DNA: TGTGCCAGCAGCTTGGGGGCTGAGGGTGTTGGCTACACCTTC

D gene: NA
J gene: TRBJ2-7
clone size: NA
V gene: TRBV27
CDR3 protein: CASSLIISLTAGYEQYF
CDR3 DNA: TGTGCCAGCAGTTTAATCATTTCTTTGACAGCAGGCTACGAGCAGTACTTC

D gene: TRBD1
J gene: TRBJ1-5
clone size: NA
V gene: TRBV7-8
CDR3 protein: CASSAGTGVGQPQHF
CDR3 DNA: TGTGCCAGCAGCGCCGGGACAGGGGTTGGTCAGCCCCAGCATTTT

D gene: TRBD1
J gene: TRBJ2-2
clone size: NA
V gene: TRBV5-1
CDR3 protein: CASSQRQGLDTGELFF
CDR3 DNA: TGCGCCAGCAGCCAAAGACAGGGGTTGGACACCGGGGAGCTGTTTTTT

D gene: TRBD1
J gene: TRBJ1-1
clone size: NA
V gene: TRBV9
CDR3 protein: CASSVGTGSNTEAFF
CDR3 DNA: TGTGCCAGCAGCGTCGGGACAGGGAGTAACACTGAAGCTTTCTTT

D gene: TRBD1
J gene: TRBJ2-7
clone size: NA
V gene: TRBV15
CDR3 protein: CATSRDTRGPEQYF
CDR3 DNA: TGTGCCACCAGCAGAGATACGAGGGGGCCCGAGCAGTACTTC

D gene: TRBD2
J gene: TRBJ2-1
clone size: NA
V gene: TRBV5-4
CDR3 protein: CASSRTLTSGSSYNEQFF
CDR3 DNA: TGTGCCAGCAGCCGAACCCTGACTAGCGGGAGCTCCTACAATGAGCAGTTCTTC

D gene: TRBD2
J gene: TRBJ2-7
clone size: NA
V gene: TRBV29-1
CDR3 protein: CSVTSGRTSYEQYF
CDR3 DNA: TGCAGCGTAACTAGCGGGAGAACCTCCTACGAGCAGTACTTC

D gene: TRBD1
J gene: TRBJ2-7
clone size: NA
V gene: TRBV7-8
CDR3 protein: CASSPGTGMDEQYF
CDR3 DNA: TGTGCCAGCAGCCCCGGGACAGGGATGGACGAGCAGTACTTC

D gene: TRBD1
J gene: TRBJ2-7
clone size: NA
V gene: TRBV6-1
CDR3 protein: CASSEVGTGAYEQYF
CDR3 DNA: TGTGCCAGCAGTGAAGTAGGGACAGGGGCGTACGAGCAGTACTTC

D gene: TRBD1
J gene: TRBJ2-3
clone size: NA
V gene: TRBV28
CDR3 protein: CASRGTGFTDTQYF
CDR3 DNA: TGTGCCAGCAGGGGGACAGGATTCACAGATACGCAGTATTTT

D gene: TRBD1
J gene: TRBJ1-4
clone size: NA
V gene: TRBV4-1
CDR3 protein: CASSPTGTKVGKLFF
CDR3 DNA: TGCGCCAGCAGCCCGACAGGGACGAAAGTTGGAAAACTGTTTTTT

D gene: NA
J gene: TRBJ2-1
clone size: NA
V gene: TRBV7-3
CDR3 protein: CASSPGQSYNEQFF
CDR3 DNA: TGTGCCAGCAGCCCAGGACAATCCTACAATGAGCAGTTCTTC

D gene: NA
J gene: TRBJ1-2
clone size: NA
V gene: TRBV27
CDR3 protein: CASSFQVRALPYGYTF
CDR3 DNA: TGTGCCAGCAGTTTCCAAGTCCGCGCCCTACCCTATGGCTACACCTTC

D gene: NA
J gene: TRBJ2-2
clone size: NA
V gene: TRBV5-1
CDR3 protein: CASSLAGAGAGELFF
CDR3 DNA: TGCGCCAGCAGCCTCGCGGGGGCGGGTGCCGGGGAGCTGTTTTTT

D gene: TRBD1
J gene: TRBJ2-3
clone size: NA
V gene: TRBV28
CDR3 protein: CASSFYRGGKGDTQYF
CDR3 DNA: TGTGCCAGCAGTTTTTATCGAGGGGGCAAAGGAGATACGCAGTATTTT

D gene: TRBD1
J gene: TRBJ2-1
clone size: NA
V gene: TRBV19
CDR3 protein: CASSRTGTGVFDEQFF
CDR3 DNA: TGTGCCAGTAGCCGAACCGGGACAGGGGTGTTCGATGAGCAGTTCTTC

D gene: TRBD1
J gene: TRBJ2-7
clone size: NA
V gene: TRBV3-1/TRBV3-2
CDR3 protein: CASSQGRDSYYEQYF
CDR3 DNA: TGTGCCAGCAGCCAAGGCCGGGACAGCTACTACGAGCAGTACTTC

D gene: TRBD1
J gene: TRBJ1-5
clone size: NA
V gene: TRBV6-1
CDR3 protein: CASSERQGWSNQPQHF
CDR3 DNA: TGTGCCAGCAGTGAGAGACAGGGATGGAGCAATCAGCCCCAGCATTTT

D gene: NA
J gene: TRBJ1-1
clone size: NA
V gene: TRBV19
CDR3 protein: CASSSAPPRETEAFF
CDR3 DNA: TGTGCCAGTAGTAGCGCACCCCCGAGGGAAACTGAAGCTTTCTTT

D gene: TRBD1
J gene: TRBJ1-2
clone size: NA
V gene: TRBV18
CDR3 protein: CASSGTVNYGYTF
CDR3 DNA: TGTGCCAGCTCCGGGACAGTTAACTATGGCTACACCTTC

D gene: NA
J gene: TRBJ2-1
clone size: once
V gene: TRBV10-2
CDR3 protein: CASSGLSGMVSYNEQFF
CDR3 DNA: TGCGCCAGCAGTGGACTCTCGGGTATGGTTTCCTACAATGAGCAGTTCTTC

D gene: NA
J gene: TRBJ1-2
clone size: NA
V gene: TRBV12-3/TRBV12-4
CDR3 protein: CASSFRDNYGYTF
CDR3 DNA: TGTGCCAGCAGTTTTCGGGATAACTATGGCTACACCTTC

D gene: NA
J gene: TRBJ2-1
clone size: few
V gene: TRBV9
CDR3 protein: CASSADLGGYNEQFF
CDR3 DNA: TGTGCCAGCAGCGCCGACTTGGGGGGTTACAATGAGCAGTTCTTC

D gene: TRBD2
J gene: TRBJ2-7
clone size: NA
V gene: TRBV6-5
CDR3 protein: CASSRLAGGAYEQYF
CDR3 DNA: TGTGCCAGCAGTCGACTAGCGGGAGGTGCCTACGAGCAGTACTTC

D gene: TRBD1
J gene: TRBJ1-2
clone size: many
V gene: TRBV29-1
CDR3 protein: CSVDRESYTF
CDR3 DNA: TGCAGCGTGGACAGGGAAAGCTACACCTTC